Below, one T cell receptor (beta chain) is given with its context. Repertoires were generated with immunoSEQ multiplex PCR, while TCRdb's copy carries only in-frame clones and drops some. The sample has fewer than 700,000 clones; about 89% are singletons. The data belong to a study of blood T cell repertoires in COVID-19. The CDR3 length is 15 residues. Germline V gene sequence: CDR1 MGHRA, CDR2 YSYEKL. The V and J ends lost 1 base and 7 bases respectively, with 16 bases between them. This clonotype originated in a woman aged 45 to 65 with COVID-19, enrolled during active disease. The rearrangement joins TRBV4-1 to TRBJ1-2, with a tentative D call TRBD1 (6 bases). Sequenced: peripheral blood. The CDR3 loop reads CASSQVGQGPFGYTF. The DNA for the CDR3 is TGCGCCAGCAGCCAAGTAGGTCAGGGGCCCTTTGGCTACACCTTC.